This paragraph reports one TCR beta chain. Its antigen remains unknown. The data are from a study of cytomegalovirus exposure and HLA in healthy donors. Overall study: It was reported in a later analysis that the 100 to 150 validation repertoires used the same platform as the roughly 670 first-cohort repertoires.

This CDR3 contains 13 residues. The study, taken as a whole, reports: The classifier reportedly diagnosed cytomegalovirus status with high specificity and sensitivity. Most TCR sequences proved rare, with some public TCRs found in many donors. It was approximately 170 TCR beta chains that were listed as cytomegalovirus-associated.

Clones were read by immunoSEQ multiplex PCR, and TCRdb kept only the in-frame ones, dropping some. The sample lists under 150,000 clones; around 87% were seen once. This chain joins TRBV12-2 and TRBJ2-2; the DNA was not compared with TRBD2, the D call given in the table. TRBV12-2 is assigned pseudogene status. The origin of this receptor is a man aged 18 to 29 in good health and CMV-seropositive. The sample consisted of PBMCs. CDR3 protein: CASRTLNTGELFF. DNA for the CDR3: TGTGCAAGTCGGACTCTAAACACCGGGGAGCTGTTTTTT.